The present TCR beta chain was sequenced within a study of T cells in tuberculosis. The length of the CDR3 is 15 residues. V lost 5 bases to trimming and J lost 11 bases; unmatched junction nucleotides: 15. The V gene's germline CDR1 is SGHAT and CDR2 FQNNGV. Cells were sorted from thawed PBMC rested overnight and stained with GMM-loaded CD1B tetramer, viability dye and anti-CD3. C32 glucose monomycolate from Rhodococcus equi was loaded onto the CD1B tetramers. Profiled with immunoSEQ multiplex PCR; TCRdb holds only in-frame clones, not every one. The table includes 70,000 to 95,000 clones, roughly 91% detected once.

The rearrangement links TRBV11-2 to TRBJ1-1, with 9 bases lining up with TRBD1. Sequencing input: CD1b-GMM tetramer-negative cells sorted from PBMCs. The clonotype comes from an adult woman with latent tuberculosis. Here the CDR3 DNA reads TGTGCCAGCAGCACAGTGCCGGGACAGGGTGTAGAGGCTTTCTTT. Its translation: CASSTVPGQGVEAFF.